Shown below are 7 T cell receptor beta chains from a single sample sequenced in a study of T cell responses to AZD1222 COVID-19 vaccine. Assay used: immunoSEQ multiplex PCR; TCRdb lists only in-frame clones, some missing. This table holds about 130,000 clones, 88% found once. The sample was peripheral blood, taken on day 0 of MenACWY control vaccination. All receptors come from an adult in good health.

The CDR3 reads CASSPRRATNEKLFF. The CDR3 nucleotides read TGTGCCAGCAGCCCCCGGCGAGCGACTAATGAAAAACTGTTTTTT. This chain joins TRBV11-2 and TRBJ1-4; D not certain. In germline, CDR1 is SGHAT, CDR2 FQNNGV. V shed 5 bases and J shed 2 bases, with 12 bases lying between them. This CDR3 comprises 15 residues.

The chain links TRBV9 to TRBJ2-3, with D unclear. The germline CDR1 and CDR2 sequences are SGDLS and YYNGEE. Trimming shortened V by 4 bases and J by 0 bases, and 12 bases separated the two germline ends. The CDR3 is made up of 15 amino acids. The CDR3 DNA sequence: TGTGCCAGCAGCCCCGGACCCCTTAGCACAGATACGCAGTATTTT. This translates into CASSPGPLSTDTQYF.

Here the CDR3 reads CASSSFRDRVNEQFF. The CDR3 nucleotides are TGCGCCAGCAGCTCTTTCCGGGACAGGGTGAATGAGCAGTTCTTC. V gene TRBV5-1 combines with J gene TRBJ2-1, with 9 bases aligning to TRBD1. Germline V gene lookup returns CDR1 SGHRS and CDR2 YFSETQ. V shed 3 bases, J shed 7 bases, and the junction held 8 bases outside the gene matches. This CDR3 spans 15 amino acids.

The chain employs TRBV5-1 and TRBJ2-5; 7 bases agree with TRBD2. The CDR3 runs to 15 residues. With 4 bases clipped from V and 3 bases from J, the junction kept 9 bases outside the gene matches. The germline gives CDR1 SGHRS, CDR2 YFSETQ. CDR3 sequence reads: CASSQRGLDKETQYF. CDR3 nucleotides: TGCGCCAGCAGCCAGCGGGGCCTTGATAAAGAGACCCAGTACTTC.

The rearrangement joins TRBV12-3 or TRBV12-4 to TRBJ2-7; D is unclear. This CDR3 has 13 amino acids. The V end was cut by 4 bases, the J end by 3 bases, with 10 bases between. This chain's CDR3 is CASSSTPIYEQYF. The CDR3 coding sequence is TGTGCCAGCAGTTCCACTCCAATCTACGAGCAGTACTTC.

The chain combines TRBV2 with TRBJ2-5; 9 bases match TRBD1. CDR3 length: 13 amino acids. Germline V gives CDR1 SNHLY, CDR2 FYNNEI. The V segment lost 7 bases and the J segment 7 bases; nucleotides outside the gene matches: 7. The chain's CDR3 is CASTWTGEGTQYF. CDR3 coding DNA: TGTGCCAGCACTTGGACAGGGGAAGGGACCCAGTACTTC.

The chain carries TRBV6-5 and TRBJ2-3; D uncertain. V was pared by 5 bases and J by 6 bases, with 15 bases between. This CDR3 spans 14 amino acids. Germline CDR1 MNHEY, CDR2 SVGAGI. The CDR3 region is CASSPKGVGDTQYF. The CDR3 coding sequence is TGTGCCAGCAGTCCCAAGGGCGTTGGGGATACGCAGTATTTT.